These T cell receptor beta chains were read from a single sample in a study of OX40 agonist ivuxolimab in advanced cancers. Measured with immunoSEQ multiplex PCR; TCRdb has only the in-frame clones, and not every one. Counted here are some 61,000 clones, 85% to 90% occurring once; the ten biggest clones make up around 5.8%. The material sequenced was CD4+ or CD8+ T cells sorted from blood, taken in a trial of the OX40 agonist ivuxolimab. All receptors derive from an adult with an advanced solid tumor such as melanoma, head and neck, liver or kidney cancer. Each CDR3 is given with its conserved first and last residue. The D gene is left open where the match is weak. Size is stated for part of the rows, as once, few or many counts, or as a class when the clone is expanded.

j_call	clone_size	d_call	v_call	cdr3_nt	cdr3_aa
TRBJ2-1	NA	TRBD2	TRBV7-3	TGTGCCAGCAGCTCGGCTAGCGGGAGGGTTCTGTTCTTC	CASSSASGRVLFF
TRBJ2-1	NA	TRBD2	TRBV29-1	TGCAGCGTTGAAGTTCGGGGACTAGCGGGAGTCAATGAGCAGTTCTTC	CSVEVRGLAGVNEQFF
TRBJ2-5	once	TRBD2	TRBV19	TGTGCCAGCTCCGGGACTAGCGCCCAAGAGACCCAGTACTTC	CASSGTSAQETQYF
TRBJ2-2	NA	NA	TRBV18	TGTGCCAGCTCACCACAATTCGGTCCCGGGGAGCTGTTTTTT	CASSPQFGPGELFF
TRBJ1-2	NA	TRBD1	TRBV2	TGTGCCAGCAGCCCAAGCCGACAGGGGTTGAGGGGCTACACCTTC	CASSPSRQGLRGYTF
TRBJ2-4	NA	TRBD2	TRBV5-6	TGTGCCAGCAGCTTGGTGCGGGAGGGGACTGCCAAAAACATTCAGTACTTC	CASSLVREGTAKNIQYF
TRBJ1-1	NA	NA	TRBV5-4	TGTGCCAGCAGCTTGGACCAGAACACTGAAGCTTTCTTT	CASSLDQNTEAFF
TRBJ2-1	NA	NA	TRBV5-4	TGTGCCAGCAGCTTGTCCGGCCGATACAATGAGCAGTTCTTC	CASSLSGRYNEQFF
TRBJ1-2	NA	TRBD1	TRBV5-1	TGCGCCAGCAGCGGCACGACAGGGAACTATGGCTACACCTTC	CASSGTTGNYGYTF
TRBJ2-1	once	TRBD2	TRBV7-3	TGTGCCAGCAGCTCAGCTAGCGGGGGATACAATGAGCAGTTCTTC	CASSSASGGYNEQFF
TRBJ1-4	NA	NA	TRBV5-1	TGCGCCAGCAGCTCGCAGGGAAGTGATGAAAAACTGTTTTTT	CASSSQGSDEKLFF
TRBJ2-1	NA	TRBD1	TRBV2	TGTGCCAGCAGTGAACAGGGGGCTACCTACAATGAGCAGTTCTTC	CASSEQGATYNEQFF
TRBJ2-7	few	TRBD1	TRBV18	TGTGCCAGCTCACTTGGACAGGATTTAACCTACGAGCAGTACTTC	CASSLGQDLTYEQYF
TRBJ2-2	NA	TRBD2	TRBV16	TGTGCCAGCAGCCTCGACCCTGGGACTAGCGTCACCGGGGAGCTGTTTTTT	CASSLDPGTSVTGELFF
TRBJ1-1	NA	NA	TRBV6-6	TGTGCCAGCAGTTACTCCTTTACATCCACTGAAGCTTTCTTT	CASSYSFTSTEAFF
TRBJ2-6	NA	NA	TRBV4-2	TGTGCCAGCAGCCAAGTGGCGGGATCCGGGGCCAACGTCCTGACTTTC	CASSQVAGSGANVLTF
TRBJ2-3	NA	TRBD1	TRBV18	TGTGCCAGCTCAGGACCGGGACAGGGACAATCGGATACGCAGTATTTT	CASSGPGQGQSDTQYF
TRBJ2-2	NA	NA	TRBV18	TGTGCCAGCTCGCAGACAGACACCGGGGAGCTGTTTTTT	CASSQTDTGELFF
TRBJ2-1	NA	TRBD2	TRBV15	TGTGCCACCAGCACACTCGGGACTAGCAATGAGCAGTTCTTC	CATSTLGTSNEQFF
TRBJ1-5	NA	NA	TRBV7-2	TGTGCCAGCAGCCCAACACAGGGAAAGGGCAATCAGCCCCAGCATTTT	CASSPTQGKGNQPQHF
TRBJ2-3	NA	TRBD1	TRBV27	TGTGCCAGCAGTCTAGGACAGGGGGCAGATACGCAGTATTTT	CASSLGQGADTQYF
TRBJ2-2	once	NA	TRBV7-6	TGTGCCAGCGCCGGGTCGAACACCGGGGAGCTGTTTTTT	CASAGSNTGELFF
TRBJ2-3	once	TRBD2	TRBV30	TGTGCCTGGAGTGAACTAGCGGGAGAACCTACACACACAGATACGCAGTATTTT	CAWSELAGEPTHTDTQYF
TRBJ1-2	NA	TRBD1	TRBV6-1	TGTGCCAGCAGTGAGACAGGGGACTATGGCTACACCTTC	CASSETGDYGYTF
TRBJ2-2	NA	NA	TRBV5-1	TGCGCCAGCAGCTTGCCCGGGACAAGGTCCACCGGGGAGCTGTTTTTT	CASSLPGTRSTGELFF
TRBJ1-5	NA	NA	TRBV6-5	TGTGCCAGCAGTCGTGCGGGGAACAATCAGCCCCAGCATTTT	CASSRAGNNQPQHF
TRBJ2-3	NA	NA	TRBV7-6	TGTGCCAGCAGCTTATTCGACAGCCTCACAGATACGCAGTATTTT	CASSLFDSLTDTQYF
TRBJ2-7	NA	TRBD2	TRBV2	TGTGCCAGCAGGGCTAGCGGGCGGAGCTCCTACGAGCAGTACTTC	CASRASGRSSYEQYF
TRBJ2-7	few	NA	TRBV7-2	TGTGCCAGCAGCTTCCAGCACAGGTTAAACGAGCAGTACTTC	CASSFQHRLNEQYF
TRBJ2-1	medium-sized	NA	TRBV7-9	TGTGCCAGCAGCTTAGTAGGACAGCACAATGAGCAGTTCTTC	CASSLVGQHNEQFF
TRBJ2-7	NA	TRBD1	TRBV18	TGTGCCAGCTCACCCCGACAGGGCACCTACGAGCAGTACTTC	CASSPRQGTYEQYF
TRBJ1-1	NA	NA	TRBV7-9	TGTGCCAGCAGCGCAACCATGCACACTGAAGCTTTCTTT	CASSATMHTEAFF
TRBJ2-6	NA	NA	TRBV30	TGTGCCTGGAGTGTATACGGGGGCACCTACTCTGGGGCCAACGTCCTGACTTTC	CAWSVYGGTYSGANVLTF
TRBJ2-3	NA	NA	TRBV9	TGTGCCAGCACCAGTAGATACGGGGTTGCAGATACGCAGTATTTT	CASTSRYGVADTQYF
TRBJ2-3	NA	TRBD2	TRBV7-9	TGTGCCAGCAGCATCGCCGGACTAGCGAGAGATACGCAGTATTTT	CASSIAGLARDTQYF